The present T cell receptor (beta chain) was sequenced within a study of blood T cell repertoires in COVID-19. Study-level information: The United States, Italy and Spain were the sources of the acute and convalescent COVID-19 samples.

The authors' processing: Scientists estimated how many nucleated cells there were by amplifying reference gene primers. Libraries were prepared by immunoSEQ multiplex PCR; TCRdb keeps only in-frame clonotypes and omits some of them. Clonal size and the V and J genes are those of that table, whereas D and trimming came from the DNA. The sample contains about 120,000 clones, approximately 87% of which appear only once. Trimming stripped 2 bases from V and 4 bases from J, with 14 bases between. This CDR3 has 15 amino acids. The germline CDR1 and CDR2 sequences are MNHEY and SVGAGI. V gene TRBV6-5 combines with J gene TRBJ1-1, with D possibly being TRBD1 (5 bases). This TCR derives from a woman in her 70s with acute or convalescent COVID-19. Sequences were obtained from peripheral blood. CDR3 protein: CASSYTGQGPTEAFF. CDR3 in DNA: TGTGCCAGCAGTTACACGGGCCAGGGCCCCACTGAAGCTTTCTTT.